Following are 16 T cell receptor beta chains from one sample sequenced in a study of blood T cell repertoires in COVID-19. TCRdb's table, derived via immunoSEQ multiplex PCR, lists solely in-frame clones and lacks some. Of approximately 180,000 clones listed, around 80% are singletons. The material sequenced was PBMCs or T cells enriched from blood (not recorded which). The origin of the receptors is a woman in her 50s with acute COVID-19.

The chain uses TRBV9 and TRBJ2-2; D is perhaps TRBD2 (6 bases). This CDR3 is built from 12 residues. V dropped 1 base and J dropped 12 bases, with 10 bases sitting between them. CDR1 and CDR2 from the germline V gene are SGDLS and YYNGEE. The CDR3 DNA follows: TGTGCCAGCAGCGTAAGTGGGGGGAAGCTGTTTTTT. Its protein is CASSVSGGKLFF.

The V gene is TRBV4-1, the J gene TRBJ2-7; TRBD2 matches 7 bases. CDR1 and CDR2 (germline): MGHRA, YSYEKL. The CDR3 length is 16 residues. V was pared by 0 bases and J by 3 bases, with 8 bases of the junction left unmatched. CDR3 amino acids: CASSQERRTRYYEQYV. CDR3 nucleotide sequence: TGCGCCAGCAGCCAAGAAAGGCGGACTAGATACTACGAGCAGTACGTC.

The chain uses TRBV5-8 and TRBJ2-5, with D possibly TRBD2 on 6 matching bases. V was shortened by 0 bases and J by 1 base, with 13 bases between the two germline ends. This CDR3 has 16 amino acids. Germline-derived CDR1 and CDR2 are SGHTS and YDEGEE. This CDR3 reads CASSLARGGIQETQYF. CDR3 sequence (DNA): TGTGCCAGCAGCTTGGCCCGTGGGGGGATCCAAGAGACCCAGTACTTC.

The rearrangement links TRBV19 to TRBJ2-3, with TRBD1 matching over 7 bases. Germline V CDR1 and CDR2: LNHDA, SQIVND (reference sequence). V was pared by 7 bases and J by 1 base, with 8 bases of the junction left unmatched. The CDR3 loop spans 15 amino acids. The CDR3 nucleotides read TGTGCCAGTATTGAAGGGGGCGCGGGCACAGATACGCAGTATTTT. It specifies CASIEGGAGTDTQYF.

V and J are TRBV7-2 and TRBJ2-1, with TRBD2 matching 10 bases. The germline gives CDR1 SGHTA, CDR2 FQGNSA. V lost 4 bases, J lost 5 bases, and 8 bases stayed unmatched. CDR3 length equals 16 residues. The CDR3 bases are TGTGCCAGCAGCTCCTTAAGCGGGGGGGGACACAATGAGCAGTTCTTC. This translates into CASSSLSGGGHNEQFF.

V and J are TRBV19 and TRBJ1-4; no clear D gene. The CDR3 has 16 amino acids. V was cut by 7 bases and J by 6 bases, with 21 bases left in between. Germline CDR1 LNHDA, CDR2 SQIVND (reference sequence). CDR3 protein: CASIVHEEGDDEKLFF. The DNA of the CDR3 is TGTGCCAGTATTGTCCACGAGGAGGGTGATGATGAAAAACTGTTTTTT.

The chain has TRBV19 and TRBJ2-1; TRBD2 matches at 10 bases. CDR3 size: 17 residues. The V gene end was trimmed by 5 bases and the J gene end by 8 bases; junction bases not matched to a gene: 15. Germline V gene sequence: CDR1 LNHDA, CDR2 SQIVND (reference sequence). CDR3 sequence reads: CASSLPLKTGTSDEQFF. Here the CDR3 DNA reads TGTGCCAGTAGTCTGCCCCTCAAAACCGGGACTAGCGATGAGCAGTTCTTC.

This clone came up a few times. The chain couples TRBV6-1 to TRBJ1-5; TRBD1 might be the D (5 bases). The germline V gene encodes CDR1 MNHNS and CDR2 SASEGT. Trimming took 3 bases from V and 0 from J, leaving 6 bases between them. The CDR3 spans 14 residues. DNA for the CDR3: TGTGCCAGCAGTGAGGGGGGTAGCAATCAGCCCCAGCATTTT. Residues: CASSEGGSNQPQHF.

The chain combines TRBV5-1 with TRBJ2-7; 7 bases align to TRBD2. Trimming took 4 bases from V and 0 from J; bases not matched to a gene: 4. The CDR3 totals 14 residues. Per germline, CDR1 SGHRS and CDR2 YFSETQ. Here the CDR3 reads CASSPSSGSYEQYV. DNA of the CDR3: TGCGCCAGCAGCCCATCTAGCGGCTCCTACGAGCAGTACGTC.

The J gene is TRBJ1-5, the V gene TRBV10-3; 9 bases map to TRBD1. The V segment lost 8 bases and the J segment 5 bases; nucleotides outside the gene matches: 4. The CDR3 length is 13 residues. Germline values: CDR1 ENHRY, CDR2 SYGVKD. CDR3 loop: CAIGTGLDQPQHF. The CDR3 coding sequence is TGTGCCATCGGGACAGGGTTGGATCAGCCCCAGCATTTT.

V usage is TRBV7-2 and J usage is TRBJ1-3; possible D gene TRBD1, 6 bases. There are 14 residues in the CDR3. V lost 5 bases and J 2 bases, leaving 10 bases between the germline ends. Looked up from germline, CDR1 is SGHTA and CDR2 is FQGNSA. The CDR3 nucleotides read TGTGCCAGCAGCACAGGGTCCCCTGGAAACACCATATATTTT. It translates to CASSTGSPGNTIYF.

The rearrangement joins TRBV2 to TRBJ2-2, with D unresolved. This CDR3 region has 15 residues. Between the trimmed V and J ends, which lost 1 base and 0 bases, there was a span of 6 bases. CDR1 and CDR2 from the germline V gene are SNHLY and FYNNEI. The CDR3 loop reads CASSEVGTNTGELFF. CDR3 bases: TGTGCCAGCAGTGAAGTGGGCACGAACACCGGGGAGCTGTTTTTT.

CDR3 bases: TGTGCCAGCAGCCGATCCGGGACAGGGTTTTTCCCCGCGAACACTGAAGCTTTCTTT. Translation gives CASSRSGTGFFPANTEAFF. V usage is TRBV3-1 (or the pseudogene TRBV3-2) and J usage is TRBJ1-1; 9 nucleotides match TRBD1. The CDR3 length is 19 residues. From germline, CDR1 is LGHDT and CDR2 YNNKEL (reference sequence). V was pared by 4 bases and J by 1 base, with 16 bases of the junction left unmatched.

J is TRBJ2-1 and V is TRBV6-1; possibly TRBD2 for D (6 bases). V was trimmed by 0 bases and J by 4 bases, leaving 16 bases between them. The germline V gene has CDR1 MNHNS and CDR2 SASEGT. This CDR3 contains 17 residues. The CDR3 is CASSEALPGLIYNEQFF. As DNA, the CDR3 is TGTGCCAGCAGTGAAGCCCTACCGGGACTCATATACAATGAGCAGTTCTTC.

This chain joins TRBV2 and TRBJ2-2; TRBD1 aligns across 8 bases. CDR1 and CDR2 (germline): SNHLY, FYNNEI. The ends lost 11 bases at V and 1 base at J; junction bases unmatched: 9. The CDR3 totals 15 residues. CDR3 sequence (DNA): TGTGCCTCCTCCCCTGGACAGGGGAACACCGGGGAGCTGTTTTTT. This translates into CASSPGQGNTGELFF.

This rearrangement joins TRBV7-9 to TRBJ1-4, with TRBD1 as a possible D gene (6 bases). Germline CDR1 and CDR2: SEHNR and FQNEAQ (reference sequence). V shed 6 bases and J shed 7 bases, with 18 bases lying between them. The CDR3 is made up of 15 amino acids. CDR3 sequence: CASSSTTGSLEKLFF. CDR3 DNA sequence: TGTGCCAGCAGTTCGACGACAGGATCCCTTGAAAAACTGTTTTTT. Looking up the rest from reference TRBV7-9 and TRBJ1-4 gives the full variable domain: DTGVSQNPRHKITKRGQNVTFRCDPISEHNRLYWYRQTLGQGPEFLTYFQNEAQLEKSRLLSDRFSAERPKGSFSTLEIQRTEQGDSAMYLCASSSTTGSLEKLFFGSGTQLSVL.